This T cell receptor beta chain was found in a study of blood T cell repertoires in COVID-19. Two consecutive negative NP/OP PCR tests, clearance, or resolved symptoms defined Cohort 3 recovery. TCRdb keeps only in-frame clones here, not all; method: immunoSEQ multiplex PCR. The sample shows more than 350,000 clones, 87% of them seen only once. The germline CDR1 and CDR2 sequences are SGHDT and YYEEEE. The CDR3 contains 14 residues. Trimming shortened V by 1 base and J by 8 bases, and 15 bases separated the two germline ends. The receptor's source is a woman aged 45-65 years who had recovered from COVID-19. V is TRBV5-6 and J is TRBJ1-2; D remains ambiguous. The sample comprised PBMCs or T cells enriched from blood (not recorded which). The CDR3 region is CASSLRGLRLGYTF. CDR3 bases: TGTGCCAGCAGCTTGAGAGGCCTCCGGTTGGGCTACACCTTC.